This T cell receptor beta chain was recovered during a study of cytomegalovirus exposure and HLA in healthy donors. Assay: immunoSEQ multiplex PCR; the TCRdb copy retains only in-frame clones and omits some. The table has about 130,000 clones, around 90% seen once. Trimming shortened V by 7 bases and J by 2 bases, and 14 bases separated the two germline ends. This CDR3 contains 14 residues. Germline values: CDR1 MDHEN, CDR2 SYDVKM. The source of this sequence is a woman aged 25-40 years in good health and CMV-seropositive. Material: PBMCs. This sequence joins TRBV28 and TRBJ1-2, with unresolved D. DNA of the CDR3: TGTGCCAGCACCCCCGGCGGCAGAAACTATGGCTACACCTTC. It encodes CASTPGGRNYGYTF.